This T cell receptor beta chain was found in a study of cytomegalovirus exposure and HLA in healthy donors. Study-wide points: Available immune exposure information was restricted to CMV serostatus only. Researchers left out some V segments, among them TRBV6-2 and TRBV6-3, as indistinguishable. A later analysis linked a missense DCLRE1C variant to TCR beta V- and J-gene trimming.

Germline lookup yields CDR1 SEHNR and CDR2 FQNEAQ (reference sequence). The CDR3 is 12 amino acids. V was pared by 3 bases and J by 7 bases, with 9 bases between. The primer mix had 60 Vbeta and 13 Jbeta primers. Sequencing was performed with immunoSEQ multiplex PCR; in TCRdb, only in-frame clones are kept and a portion is missing. Across over 40,000 clones, the top ten clones capture 2.1% of the sample. Regarding this clone: Its matching antigen is unknown.

Source material: PBMCs. This receptor was identified in a woman in her 40s in good health and CMV-seronegative. This chain joins TRBV7-9 and TRBJ1-2; no clear D. CDR3 protein: CASSFVTVGYTF. The CDR3 bases are TGTGCCAGCAGCTTTGTCACGGTTGGCTACACCTTC. Looking up the rest from reference TRBV7-9 and TRBJ1-2 gives the full variable domain: DTGVSQNPRHKITKRGQNVTFRCDPISEHNRLYWYRQTLGQGPEFLTYFQNEAQLEKSRLLSDRFSAERPKGSFSTLEIQRTEQGDSAMYLCASSFVTVGYTFGSGTRLTVV.